This T cell receptor beta chain was sequenced for a study of blood T cell repertoires in COVID-19. Libraries were prepared by immunoSEQ multiplex PCR; TCRdb keeps only in-frame clonotypes and omits some of them. The data hold 65,000 to 80,000 clones, with about 80% observed a single time. This CDR3 spans 14 amino acids. J gave up 7 bases and V 4 bases, and 10 bases lay outside the gene matches. From germline, CDR1 is SGHRS and CDR2 YFSETQ. This sequence joins TRBV5-1 and TRBJ2-7; 8 bases match TRBD1. Sequenced sample: peripheral blood. This clonotype was sampled from a man aged 50 or older with acute or convalescent COVID-19. CDR3 nucleotide sequence: TGCGCCAGCAGCCCACCAGGGGGCGCGAGGGAGCAGTACTTC. It encodes CASSPPGGAREQYF.